This passage covers 31 T cell receptor beta chains from one sample sequenced in a study of shared clonotypes between healthy human individuals. The naive CD8 population came from CD45RO-negative cells selected for CCR7, without terminally differentiated effector memory CD45RA+ cells. Data came from immunoSEQ multiplex PCR; TCRdb stores just in-frame clones and leaves some out. The sample has about 1,800,000 clones, approximately 94% seen once. The material sequenced was naive CD8+ T cells sorted from blood. The origin of the receptors is a man in his late teens or twenties in good health.

V usage is TRBV7-9 and J usage is TRBJ2-7, with TRBD1 matching over 8 bases. V lost 5 bases and J lost 5; bases outside the gene matches: 14. This CDR3 comprises 16 residues. CDR1 is SEHNR, CDR2 FQNEAQ, per germline (reference sequence). The CDR3 is CASSLGVQGALDEQYF. CDR3 sequence (DNA): TGTGCCAGCAGCCTTGGTGTGCAGGGGGCGCTTGACGAGCAGTACTTC.

This clone was found a few times. The rearrangement links TRBV9 to TRBJ1-6, with D possibly being TRBD1 (6 bases). Trimming took 4 bases from V and 9 from J, leaving 17 bases between them. Per germline, CDR1 SGDLS and CDR2 YYNGEE. The length of the CDR3 is 15 residues. In DNA, the CDR3 is TGTGCCAGCAGCCTTTACCGGGACACGAGTTCACCCCTCCACTTT. It codes for CASSLYRDTSSPLHF.

This chain connects TRBV30 to TRBJ2-7; possibly TRBD2 for D (6 bases). V was clipped by 2 bases and J by 2 bases, with 10 bases between them. Germline V CDR1 and CDR2: GTSNPN, SVGIG (reference sequence). The CDR3 totals 13 residues. The CDR3 nucleotides are TGTGCCTGGAGTTGGGGGGAAGCCTACGAGCAGTACTTC. Translating gives CAWSWGEAYEQYF.

This chain uses TRBV13 with TRBJ2-5; no clear D. CDR1 and CDR2 from the germline V gene are PRHDT and FYEKMQ (reference sequence). Trimming removed 2 bases at V and 2 bases at J, with 6 bases between. The CDR3 covers 13 residues. CDR3 in DNA: TGTGCCAGCAGCTTAAACCTTCAAGAGACCCAGTACTTC. Translating it yields CASSLNLQETQYF.

A word on this clone: Other nucleotide sequences in the sample specify the same CDR3. This chain connects TRBV15 to TRBJ2-3; D ambiguous. This CDR3 is 13 amino acids long. The V gene lost 3 bases and the J gene lost 0 bases, with 4 bases spanning the gap. In germline, CDR1 is LNHNV, CDR2 YYDKDF (reference sequence). The CDR3 bases are TGTGCCACCAGCAGGAGCAGCACAGATACGCAGTATTTT. It is translated as CATSRSSTDTQYF.

J is TRBJ2-3 and V is TRBV7-9; 9 positions match TRBD1. Germline V CDR1 and CDR2: SEHNR, FQNEAQ (reference sequence). CDR3 length: 16 residues. The junction had 10 bases not matched to a gene; V was cut back by 4 bases and J by 5 bases. In nucleotides, the CDR3 is TGTGCCAGCAGCTCACCGGACAGGGGAGAACAAGATACGCAGTATTTT. Its protein product is CASSSPDRGEQDTQYF.

The chain links TRBV11-1 to TRBJ2-3; D uncertain. This CDR3 is 12 amino acids long. The germline CDR1 and CDR2 sequences are SGHAT and FQDESV (reference sequence). Trimming removed 0 bases at V and 4 bases at J, with 2 bases between. CDR3 DNA sequence: TGTGCCAGCAGCTTAGCCTCAGATACGCAGTATTTT. Its protein product is CASSLASDTQYF.

This clone has just a few counts. This sequence joins TRBV6-1 and TRBJ2-7; D may correspond to TRBD1 or TRBD2 (5 bases each). Germline CDR1 MNHNS, CDR2 SASEGT. CDR3 length equals 13 residues. The ends were cut back, 3 bases at V and 2 bases at J, with 8 bases in the middle. The CDR3 sequence is CASSDMGAYEQYF. The CDR3 DNA reads as TGTGCCAGCAGTGATATGGGGGCCTACGAGCAGTACTTC.

The J gene is TRBJ2-7, the V gene TRBV10-3; 13 nucleotides align to TRBD2. CDR1 ENHRY and CDR2 SYGVKD come from the germline V gene. Losses at the gene ends were 10 bases for V and 5 bases for J; bases not matched to a gene: 8. The CDR3 consists of 14 residues. This chain's CDR3 is CASTSGGGLNEQYF. As DNA, the CDR3 is TGTGCCAGTACTAGCGGGGGGGGTCTTAACGAGCAGTACTTC.

The genes are TRBV7-2 and TRBJ2-1, with 12 bases that match TRBD2. The CDR3 is made up of 16 amino acids. Germline loops: CDR1 SGHTA, CDR2 FQGNSA. J was trimmed by 10 bases and V by 5 bases; bases with no gene match: 12. CDR3 sequence (DNA): TGTGCCAGCAGCGCCTCGTTCTGGACTAGCGGGAAGGAGCAGTTCTTC. Its translation: CASSASFWTSGKEQFF.

The CDR3 DNA follows: TGCGCCAGCAGCTTGGCCTCCGGTGAGCAGTTCTTC. Protein: CASSLASGEQFF. The chain uses TRBV5-1 and TRBJ2-1; D remains ambiguous. This CDR3 has 12 amino acids. Trimming pared 0 bases from V and 9 bases from J, leaving 7 bases between. Germline assignment: CDR1 SGHRS and CDR2 YFSETQ.

The chain combines TRBV19 with TRBJ1-3; TRBD1 might be the D (5 bases). V was trimmed by 7 bases and J by 5 bases, leaving 21 bases between them. The CDR3 sequence is 16 residues long. CDR1 and CDR2 (germline): LNHDA, SQIVND (reference sequence). CDR3 loop: CASTPPTWGIRNTIYF. DNA for the CDR3: TGTGCCAGTACCCCTCCGACCTGGGGGATCCGAAACACCATATATTTT. Supplemented by reference TRBV19 and TRBJ1-3, the full variable domain reads DGGITQSPKYLFRKEGQNVTLSCEQNLNHDAMYWYRQDPGQGLRLIYYSQIVNDFQKGDIAEGYSVSREKKESFPLTVTSAQKNPTAFYLCASTPPTWGIRNTIYFGEGSWLTVV.

This clone showed up just once. Additional DNA sequences in this sample encode the identical CDR3. The CDR3 loop is CASSLGTGYEQYF. As DNA, the CDR3 is TGTGCCAGCAGCTTAGGGACTGGGTACGAGCAGTACTTC. The genes are TRBV7-6 and TRBJ2-7, with D possibly being TRBD2 (5 bases). With 1 base removed from V and 4 bases from J, the gap between germline ends came to 8 bases. The CDR3 spans 13 residues. Germline values: CDR1 SGHVS, CDR2 FNYEAQ.

The V gene is TRBV30, the J gene TRBJ2-5, with TRBD1 identical over 10 bases. The CDR3 has 14 amino acids. The V segment lost 0 bases and the J segment 4 bases; nucleotides outside the gene matches: 2. CDR1 is GTSNPN, CDR2 SVGIG, per germline (reference sequence). CDR3 DNA: TGTGCCTGGAGTGTCGGGACAGGGGTAGAGACCCAGTACTTC. As protein: CAWSVGTGVETQYF.

The chain recombines TRBV18 with TRBJ2-7; D remains unclear. This CDR3 contains 15 residues. Between the trimmed V and J ends, which lost 2 bases and 0 bases, there was a span of 11 bases. Germline V CDR1 and CDR2: KGHSH, LQKENI. CDR3 protein: CASSPYLGNSYEQYF. As DNA, the CDR3 is TGTGCCAGCTCACCATATTTGGGTAACTCCTACGAGCAGTACTTC.

As for this clone: At the DNA level, this CDR3 is encoded by other sequences in the same sample as well. The rearrangement links TRBV5-4 to TRBJ2-7; maybe TRBD2 (7 bases). Trimming took 2 bases from V and 4 from J, leaving 10 bases between them. The CDR3 contains 13 residues. The V gene's germline CDR1 is SGHNT and CDR2 YYREEE (reference sequence). The CDR3 is CASSLGGGYEQYF. CDR3 coding DNA: TGTGCCAGCAGCTTAGGGGGAGGGTACGAGCAGTACTTC.

This chain joins TRBV5-6 and TRBJ2-7; 8 nucleotides align to TRBD1. The junction had 7 bases not matched to a gene; V was cut back by 4 bases and J by 1 base. Germline CDR1 is SGHDT and CDR2 is YYEEEE. The CDR3 is made up of 15 amino acids. The CDR3 nucleotides read TGTGCCAGCAGCGCGGGACAGGCTTTATCCTACGAGCAGTACTTC. It specifies CASSAGQALSYEQYF. The variable domain in full, with the rest retrieved from reference TRBV5-6 and TRBJ2-7, is DAGVTQSPTHLIKTRGQQVTLRCSPKSGHDTVSWYQQALGQGPQFIFQYYEEEERQRGNFPDRFSGHQFPNYSSELNVNALLLGDSALYLCASSAGQALSYEQYFGPGTRLTVT.

The chain is built from TRBV6-6 and TRBJ2-7; 10 bases agree with TRBD1. Germline trimming cut 5 bases from V and 5 bases from J; bases unmatched to any gene: 6. This CDR3 comprises 14 residues. Germline CDR1 reads MNHNY; CDR2 reads SVGAGI (reference sequence). This chain's CDR3 is CASSQTGGLHEQYF. The CDR3 nucleotides read TGTGCCAGCAGTCAGACAGGGGGCTTGCACGAGCAGTACTTC.

This clone appeared once. This chain uses TRBV2 with TRBJ1-1, with D unresolved. V gave up 4 bases and J gave up 1 base, with 7 bases separating them. The CDR3 totals 13 residues. Germline lookup yields CDR1 SNHLY and CDR2 FYNNEI. The CDR3 DNA is TGTGCCAGCAGTGTATCCCAGAACACTGAAGCTTTCTTT. It codes for CASSVSQNTEAFF. Filled out from reference TRBV2 and TRBJ1-1, the complete variable domain reads EPEVTQTPSHQVTQMGQEVILRCVPISNHLYFYWYRQILGQKVEFLVSFYNNEISEKSEIFDDQFSVERPDGSNFTLKIRSTKLEDSAMYFCASSVSQNTEAFFGQGTRLTVV.

The chain combines TRBV4-1 with TRBJ2-1; 8 bases line up with TRBD2. The V and J ends lost 4 bases and 4 bases, in that order; junction bases with no gene match: 12. The CDR3 has 17 amino acids. Germline V CDR1 and CDR2: MGHRA, YSYEKL. CDR3 in DNA: TGCGCCAGCAGCCTCGCCAATGCCGGGGGGGCTTACAATGAGCAGTTCTTC. The encoded protein is CASSLANAGGAYNEQFF.

V gene TRBV4-1 combines with J gene TRBJ2-1, with TRBD2 matching over 8 bases. The CDR3 sequence is 14 residues long. The V gene's germline CDR1 is MGHRA and CDR2 YSYEKL. V shed 8 bases and J 3 bases; nucleotides not matched to a gene: 6. CDR3 coding DNA: TGCGCCAGCGGCAGAGCGGGAGACTACAATGAGCAGTTCTTC. The encoded protein is CASGRAGDYNEQFF.

The gene calls are TRBV18 and TRBJ1-2, with TRBD1 matching over 8 bases. In germline, CDR1 is KGHSH, CDR2 LQKENI. The ends lost 2 bases at V and 2 bases at J; junction bases unmatched: 10. The CDR3 is 17 residues long. The CDR3 sequence is CASSPWDRSAQNYGYTF. The DNA of the CDR3 is TGTGCCAGCTCACCATGGGACAGGTCCGCGCAAAACTATGGCTACACCTTC. The whole variable domain, filled in from reference TRBV18 and TRBJ1-2, reads NAGVMQNPRHLVRRRGQEARLRCSPMKGHSHVYWYRQLPEEGLKFMVYLQKENIIDESGMPKERFSAEFPKEGPSILRIQQVVRGDSAAYFCASSPWDRSAQNYGYTFGSGTRLTVV.

This rearrangement joins TRBV2 to TRBJ2-7; D remains ambiguous. Germline lookup yields CDR1 SNHLY and CDR2 FYNNEI. V was clipped by 1 base and J by 2 bases, with 12 bases between them. The CDR3 loop spans 15 amino acids. CDR3: CASSEDGWDTYEQYF. The CDR3 nucleotides read TGTGCCAGCAGTGAAGATGGTTGGGATACCTACGAGCAGTACTTC.

The rearrangement joins TRBV6-1 to TRBJ1-5; the D is unclear. Germline V lookup: CDR1 MNHNS, CDR2 SASEGT. CDR3 length: 15 residues. The V and J ends lost 0 bases and 1 base respectively, with 7 bases between them. CDR3 DNA sequence: TGTGCCAGCAGTGAAGCGCCCACAAGCAATCAGCCCCAGCATTTT. Protein sequence: CASSEAPTSNQPQHF.

In regard to this clone: This CDR3 is also generated by other DNA sequences in the sample. The chain couples TRBV7-9 to TRBJ2-3, with D unclear. The ends were cut back, 0 bases at V and 3 bases at J, with 4 bases in the middle. Germline V gene sequence: CDR1 SEHNR, CDR2 FQNEAQ (reference sequence). The CDR3 runs 13 residues. CDR3 amino acids: CASSLAWTDTQYF. CDR3 bases: TGTGCCAGCAGCTTAGCGTGGACAGATACGCAGTATTTT.

The chain carries TRBV11-1 and TRBJ2-3; possible D gene TRBD2, 6 bases. Trimming shortened V by 1 base and J by 5 bases, and 13 bases separated the two germline ends. CDR1 SGHAT and CDR2 FQDESV come from the germline V gene (reference sequence). The CDR3 has 15 residues. In DNA form, the CDR3 reads TGTGCCAGCAGCTTAGGGCCGGGGACTGGAGATACGCAGTATTTT. It yields the protein CASSLGPGTGDTQYF.

The rearrangement links TRBV5-4 to TRBJ1-1, with no clear D. Germline loops: CDR1 SGHNT, CDR2 YYREEE (reference sequence). CDR3 size: 12 residues. Deletions cut 0 bases from V and 6 bases from J, with 6 bases between. In DNA form, the CDR3 reads TGTGCCAGCAGCTTGGATGGAGCTGAAGCTTTCTTT. Its protein product is CASSLDGAEAFF. The full variable domain, completed using reference TRBV5-4 and TRBJ1-1, is ETGVTQSPTHLIKTRGQQVTLRCSSQSGHNTVSWYQQALGQGPQFIFQYYREEENGRGNFPPRFSGLQFPNYSSELNVNALELDDSALYLCASSLDGAEAFFGQGTRLTVV.

This sequence joins TRBV10-3 and TRBJ2-5; 8 bases are a match to TRBD2. This CDR3 is 15 amino acids long. CDR1 is ENHRY and CDR2 is SYGVKD in the germline V gene. Unmatched junction bases numbered 5, after V lost 2 bases and J lost 3 bases. The DNA for the CDR3 is TGTGCCATCAGTGAGGAAATAGCGGGGAAAGAGACCCAGTACTTC. It codes for CAISEEIAGKETQYF.

The V gene is TRBV4-2, the J gene TRBJ2-7; the match to TRBD2 covers 10 bases. V shed 8 bases and J 6 bases; nucleotides not matched to a gene: 16. Looked up from germline, CDR1 is LGHNA and CDR2 is YNFKEQ. The CDR3 loop spans 16 amino acids. DNA for the CDR3: TGTGCCAGCGGAATGGGACTAGCGACCCAGGGGGGCGAGCAGTACTTC. Its protein product is CASGMGLATQGGEQYF.

The chain recombines TRBV5-6 with TRBJ2-7; 7 bases are a match to TRBD2. The CDR3 has 14 amino acids. Germline lookup yields CDR1 SGHDT and CDR2 YYEEEE. The V segment lost 3 bases and the J segment 1 base; nucleotides outside the gene matches: 4. This CDR3 reads CASSWGGNSYEQYF. The CDR3, as DNA: TGTGCCAGCAGCTGGGGGGGTAATTCCTACGAGCAGTACTTC.

The chain links TRBV25-1 to TRBJ2-5; tentative D call: TRBD1 (6 bases). Germline V gene sequence: CDR1 MGHDK, CDR2 SYGVNS. The ends were cut back, 0 bases at V and 5 bases at J, with 10 bases in the middle. The CDR3 loop spans 14 amino acids. The CDR3 DNA reads TGTGCCAGCAGTGAATATATAACAGGGGAGACCCAGTACTTC. Protein: CASSEYITGETQYF.